This T cell receptor (beta chain) was observed in a study of blood T cells in healthy people across ages. The study's findings and limits: It was the long-lived donors that had more naive CD4+ cells and higher diversity than aged donors.

Germline assignment: CDR1 LGHDT and CDR2 YNNKEL (reference sequence). This CDR3 spans 13 amino acids. Per sample, a minimum of 6.5 million PBMCs were isolated. This clonotype was detected only a few times. What it binds is not known. Together with a sample-barcoded 5' primer, a J-beta primer mix was included in a second PCR lasting roughly 6 to 12 cycles. TCRdb re-analysed the 5' RACE reads in MiXCR, keeping a single row per CDR3 protein. Of roughly 800,000 distinct CDR3 sequences in the sample, roughly 25% were seen once. These sequences were also reported in another study, on T cells of mothers and their children. Per that study: Overlap measured in related mother-child pairs was slightly, non-significantly higher than in unrelated pairs.

The TCR originated in a boy between 10 and 17 years old in good health. Sequenced input: blood. The V gene is TRBV3-1, the J gene TRBJ2-5, with D possibly being TRBD2 (7 bases). TRBJ2-1 explains the end of the DNA better; the J call may be wrong. The CDR3 region is CASSQGGGHEQFF. The CDR3 bases are TGTGCCAGCAGCCAAGGCGGGGGCCACGAGCAGTTCTTC.